These T cell receptor beta chains were read from a single sample in a study of cytomegalovirus exposure and HLA in healthy donors. Sequenced by immunoSEQ multiplex PCR; TCRdb stores in-frame clones only, minus some. Of some 120,000 clones listed, 65% to 75% are singletons. The sample consisted of PBMCs. The source of these receptors is a man aged 25 to 40 in good health and CMV-seropositive. Each CDR3 is given without its conserved first and last residue. Some rows mark clone size as missing; the rest say once, few, many or name a class of expanded clone.

clone size: NA; V gene: TRBV15; J gene: TRBJ2-7; CDR3 protein: ATSRGGTGSSEQY
clone size: few; V gene: TRBV5-8; J gene: TRBJ2-6; CDR3 protein: ASSLFSGTGLLSGANVLT
clone size: NA; V gene: TRBV10-3; J gene: TRBJ1-1; CDR3 protein: AIRKIAGTQMNTEAF
clone size: NA; V gene: TRBV4-2; J gene: TRBJ2-3; CDR3 protein: ASSQPTSGGRDTQY
clone size: NA; V gene: TRBV4-1; J gene: TRBJ2-2; CDR3 protein: ASSNVGQGNTGELF
clone size: NA; V gene: TRBV5-4; J gene: NA; CDR3 protein: ASSESGGASYEQY
clone size: NA; V gene: TRBV15; J gene: TRBJ2-1; CDR3 protein: ATSRDLDRFVNEQF
clone size: NA; V gene: TRBV5-6; J gene: TRBJ1-5; CDR3 protein: ASSSSDTNQPQH
clone size: NA; V gene: TRBV5-1; J gene: TRBJ2-7; CDR3 protein: ASSSRGQGYEQY
clone size: few; V gene: TRBV5-1; J gene: TRBJ1-4; CDR3 protein: ASRVGTVTNEKLF
clone size: NA; V gene: TRBV15; J gene: TRBJ1-5; CDR3 protein: ATSSLNQPQH
clone size: NA; V gene: TRBV4-1; J gene: TRBJ1-6; CDR3 protein: ASSQEGTGVSPLH
clone size: NA; V gene: TRBV7-9; J gene: TRBJ2-5; CDR3 protein: ASSWDRGNLETQY
clone size: once; V gene: TRBV13; J gene: TRBJ2-3; CDR3 protein: ASTPRGTDTQY
clone size: few; V gene: TRBV4-3; J gene: TRBJ1-4; CDR3 protein: ASSQDASGAGGIYEKLF
clone size: once; V gene: TRBV5-1; J gene: TRBJ2-3; CDR3 protein: ASSLLGQITDTQY
clone size: NA; V gene: TRBV29-1; J gene: TRBJ2-3; CDR3 protein: SVAASGAADTQY
clone size: NA; V gene: TRBV5-6; J gene: TRBJ2-7; CDR3 protein: ASSLDRGGEQY
clone size: NA; V gene: TRBV4-2; J gene: TRBJ1-5; CDR3 protein: ASSQDGNNQPQH
clone size: few; V gene: TRBV10-1; J gene: TRBJ2-2; CDR3 protein: ASSESLTSGTTNTGELF
clone size: few; V gene: TRBV4-2; J gene: TRBJ2-3; CDR3 protein: ASSQEKLRVTDTQY
clone size: NA; V gene: TRBV30; J gene: TRBJ2-7; CDR3 protein: AWTPPLGRGQYEQY
clone size: NA; V gene: TRBV30; J gene: TRBJ1-1; CDR3 protein: AWSGDRGPNTEAF
clone size: NA; V gene: TRBV6-1; J gene: TRBJ2-5; CDR3 protein: ASSEIRVLEETQY
clone size: NA; V gene: TRBV10-3; J gene: TRBJ1-6; CDR3 protein: AISVGDYSPLH
clone size: few; V gene: TRBV30; J gene: TRBJ2-2; CDR3 protein: AWTYLATTGELF
clone size: NA; V gene: TRBV4-1; J gene: TRBJ2-5; CDR3 protein: ASSQVNRGQETQY
clone size: NA; V gene: TRBV15; J gene: TRBJ2-7; CDR3 protein: ATSSAPGVAYEQY
clone size: NA; V gene: TRBV18; J gene: TRBJ2-7; CDR3 protein: ASSQENYEQY